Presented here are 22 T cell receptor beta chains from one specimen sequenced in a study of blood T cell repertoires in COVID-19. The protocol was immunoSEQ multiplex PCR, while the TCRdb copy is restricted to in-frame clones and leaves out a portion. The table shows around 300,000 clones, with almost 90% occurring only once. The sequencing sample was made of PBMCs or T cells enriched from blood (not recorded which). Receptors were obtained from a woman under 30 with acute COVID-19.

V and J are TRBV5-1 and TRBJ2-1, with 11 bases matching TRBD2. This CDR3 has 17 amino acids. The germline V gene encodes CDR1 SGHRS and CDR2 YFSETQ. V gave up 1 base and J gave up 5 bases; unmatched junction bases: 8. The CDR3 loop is CASSLFSGTSGNNEQFF. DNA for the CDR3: TGCGCCAGCAGCTTGTTCTCCGGGACTAGCGGAAACAATGAGCAGTTCTTC.

CDR3 bases: TGTGCCAGCAGTCTGACTCACTACGAGCAGTACTTC. Residues: CASSLTHYEQYF. The V gene is TRBV28, the J gene TRBJ2-7; no firm D call. CDR3 size: 12 residues. V dropped 5 bases and J dropped 3 bases, with 8 bases sitting between them. Germline V gives CDR1 MDHEN, CDR2 SYDVKM.

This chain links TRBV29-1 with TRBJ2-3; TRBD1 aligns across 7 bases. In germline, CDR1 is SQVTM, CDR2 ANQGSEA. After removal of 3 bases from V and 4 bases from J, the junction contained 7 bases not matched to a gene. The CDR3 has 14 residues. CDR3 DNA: TGCAGCGTTGACAGACAGGGTTGGTCAGATACGCAGTATTTT. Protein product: CSVDRQGWSDTQYF.

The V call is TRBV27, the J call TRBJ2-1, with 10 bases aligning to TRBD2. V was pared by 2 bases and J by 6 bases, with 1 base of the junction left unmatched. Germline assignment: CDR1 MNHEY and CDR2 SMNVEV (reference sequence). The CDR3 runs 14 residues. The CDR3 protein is CASSLGLAVNEQFF. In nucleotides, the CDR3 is TGTGCCAGCAGTTTAGGACTAGCGGTCAATGAGCAGTTCTTC.

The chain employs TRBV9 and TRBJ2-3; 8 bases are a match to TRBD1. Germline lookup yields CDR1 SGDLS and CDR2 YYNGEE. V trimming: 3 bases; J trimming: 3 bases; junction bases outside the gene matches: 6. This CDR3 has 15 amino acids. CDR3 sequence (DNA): TGTGCCAGCAGCGCCAACAGGGGGAGGACAGATACGCAGTATTTT. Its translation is CASSANRGRTDTQYF.

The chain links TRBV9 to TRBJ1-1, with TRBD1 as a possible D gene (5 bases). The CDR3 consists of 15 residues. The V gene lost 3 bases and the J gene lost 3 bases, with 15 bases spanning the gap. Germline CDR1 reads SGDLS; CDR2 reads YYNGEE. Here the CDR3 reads CASSAPGPRDTEAFF. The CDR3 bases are TGTGCCAGCAGCGCCCCAGGACCCAGGGACACTGAAGCTTTCTTT.

In DNA, the CDR3 is TGTGCCACCAGTGATTTCCAGATCACGAACACTGAAGCTTTCTTT. As protein: CATSDFQITNTEAFF. The chain has TRBV24-1 and TRBJ1-1, with no clear D. Deletions cut 1 base from V and 1 base from J, with 9 bases between. There are 15 residues in the CDR3. The germline V gene has CDR1 KGHDR and CDR2 SFDVKD.

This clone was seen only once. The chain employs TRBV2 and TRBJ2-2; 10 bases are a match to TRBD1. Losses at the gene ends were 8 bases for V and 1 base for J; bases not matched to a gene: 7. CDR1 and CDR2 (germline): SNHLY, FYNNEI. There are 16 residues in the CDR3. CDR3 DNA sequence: TGTGCCAGCGGACTGGACAGGGGGGGGAACACCGGGGAGCTGTTTTTT. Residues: CASGLDRGGNTGELFF.

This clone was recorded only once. The CDR3, as DNA: TGTGCCAGCCTCTTATACAGGGGAACCGGGGAGCTGTTTTTT. Encoded protein: CASLLYRGTGELFF. This chain uses TRBV28 with TRBJ2-2, with 7 positions matching TRBD1. Per germline, CDR1 MDHEN and CDR2 SYDVKM. The CDR3 loop spans 14 amino acids. After removal of 8 bases from V and 5 bases from J, the junction contained 8 bases not matched to a gene.

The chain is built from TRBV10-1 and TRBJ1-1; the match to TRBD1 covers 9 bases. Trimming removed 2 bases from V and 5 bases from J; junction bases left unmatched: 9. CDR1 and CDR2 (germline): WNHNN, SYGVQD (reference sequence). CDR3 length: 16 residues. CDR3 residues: CASSEVAGQGKTEAFF. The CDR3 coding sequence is TGCGCCAGCAGTGAGGTGGCCGGACAGGGGAAAACTGAAGCTTTCTTT.

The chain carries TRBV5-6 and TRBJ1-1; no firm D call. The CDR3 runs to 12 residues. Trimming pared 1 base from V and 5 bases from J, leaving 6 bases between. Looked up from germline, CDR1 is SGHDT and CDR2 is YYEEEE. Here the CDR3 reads CASSLLETEAFF. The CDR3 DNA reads TGTGCCAGCAGCTTGCTAGAGACTGAAGCTTTCTTT.

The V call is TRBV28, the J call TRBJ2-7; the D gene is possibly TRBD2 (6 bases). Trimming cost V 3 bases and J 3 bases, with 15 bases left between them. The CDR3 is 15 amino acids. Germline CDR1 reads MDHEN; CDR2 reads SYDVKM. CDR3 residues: CASSFVPRDHYEQYF. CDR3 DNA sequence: TGTGCCAGCAGTTTCGTTCCGCGGGACCACTACGAGCAGTACTTC. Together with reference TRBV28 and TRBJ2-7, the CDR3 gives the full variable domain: DVKVTQSSRYLVKRTGEKVFLECVQDMDHENMFWYRQDPGLGLRLIYFSYDVKMKEKGDIPEGYSVSREKKERFSLILESASTNQTSMYLCASSFVPRDHYEQYFGPGTRLTVT.

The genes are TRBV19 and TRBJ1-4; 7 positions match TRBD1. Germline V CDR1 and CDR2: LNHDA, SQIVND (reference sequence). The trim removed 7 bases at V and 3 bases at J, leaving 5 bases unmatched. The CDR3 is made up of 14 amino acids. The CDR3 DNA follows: TGTGCCAGTATGACAGGGACGGCTAATGAAAAACTGTTTTTT. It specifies CASMTGTANEKLFF.

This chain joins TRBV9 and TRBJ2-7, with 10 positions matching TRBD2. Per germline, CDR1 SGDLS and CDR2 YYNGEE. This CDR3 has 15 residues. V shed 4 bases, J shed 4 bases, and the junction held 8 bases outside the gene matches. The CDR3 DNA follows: TGTGCCAGCAGCCCCCCAGGAGCGGGAGGGTACGAGCAGTACTTC. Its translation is CASSPPGAGGYEQYF.

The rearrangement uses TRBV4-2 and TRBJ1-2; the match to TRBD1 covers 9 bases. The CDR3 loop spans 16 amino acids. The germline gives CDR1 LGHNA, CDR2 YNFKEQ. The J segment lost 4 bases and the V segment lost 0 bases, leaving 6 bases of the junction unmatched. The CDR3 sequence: CASSQDPTGGIYGYTF. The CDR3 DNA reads TGTGCCAGCAGCCAAGACCCGACAGGGGGAATCTATGGCTACACCTTC.

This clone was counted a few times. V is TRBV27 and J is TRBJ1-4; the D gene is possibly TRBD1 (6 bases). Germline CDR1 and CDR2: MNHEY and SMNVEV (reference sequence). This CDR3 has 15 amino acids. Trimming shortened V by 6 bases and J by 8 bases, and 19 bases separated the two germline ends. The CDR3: CASSPLQGVGEKLFF. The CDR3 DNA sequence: TGTGCCAGCAGCCCATTACAGGGCGTTGGGGAAAAACTGTTTTTT.

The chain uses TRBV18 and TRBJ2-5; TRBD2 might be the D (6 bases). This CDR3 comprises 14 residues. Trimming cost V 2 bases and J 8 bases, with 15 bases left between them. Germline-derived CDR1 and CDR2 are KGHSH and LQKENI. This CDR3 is CASSPEGLEGTQYF. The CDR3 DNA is TGTGCCAGCTCACCAGAGGGGTTGGAGGGCACCCAGTACTTC.

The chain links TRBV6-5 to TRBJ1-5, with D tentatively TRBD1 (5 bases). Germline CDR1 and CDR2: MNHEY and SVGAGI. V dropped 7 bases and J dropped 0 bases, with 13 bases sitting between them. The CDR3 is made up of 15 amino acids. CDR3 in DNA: TGTGCCAGCACCGCGACAGTTAATAGCAATCAGCCCCAGCATTTT. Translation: CASTATVNSNQPQHF.

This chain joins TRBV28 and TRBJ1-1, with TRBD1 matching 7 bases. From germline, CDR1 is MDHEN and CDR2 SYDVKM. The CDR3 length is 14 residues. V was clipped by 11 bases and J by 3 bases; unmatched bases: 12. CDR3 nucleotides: TGTGCCCTCAGGGCGACAGGGAGCGACACTGAAGCTTTCTTT. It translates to CALRATGSDTEAFF.

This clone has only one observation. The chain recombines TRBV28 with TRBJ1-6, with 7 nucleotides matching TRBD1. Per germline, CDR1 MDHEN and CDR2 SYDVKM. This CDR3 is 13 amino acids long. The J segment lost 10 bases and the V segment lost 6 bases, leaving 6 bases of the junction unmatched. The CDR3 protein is CASSPEQGSPLHF. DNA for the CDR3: TGTGCCAGCAGCCCTGAACAGGGGTCACCCCTCCACTTT.

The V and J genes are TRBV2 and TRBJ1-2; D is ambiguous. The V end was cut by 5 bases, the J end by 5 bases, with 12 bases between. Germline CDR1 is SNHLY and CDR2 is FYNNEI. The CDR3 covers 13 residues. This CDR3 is CASSLIVRYGYTF. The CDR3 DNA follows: TGTGCCAGCAGTCTTATTGTACGGTATGGCTACACCTTC.

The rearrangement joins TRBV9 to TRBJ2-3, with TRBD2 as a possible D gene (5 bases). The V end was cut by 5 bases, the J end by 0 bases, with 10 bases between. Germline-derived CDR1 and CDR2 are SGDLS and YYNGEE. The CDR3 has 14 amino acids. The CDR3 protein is CASRRAASTDTQYF. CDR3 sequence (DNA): TGTGCCAGCAGGAGGGCGGCTAGCACAGATACGCAGTATTTT.